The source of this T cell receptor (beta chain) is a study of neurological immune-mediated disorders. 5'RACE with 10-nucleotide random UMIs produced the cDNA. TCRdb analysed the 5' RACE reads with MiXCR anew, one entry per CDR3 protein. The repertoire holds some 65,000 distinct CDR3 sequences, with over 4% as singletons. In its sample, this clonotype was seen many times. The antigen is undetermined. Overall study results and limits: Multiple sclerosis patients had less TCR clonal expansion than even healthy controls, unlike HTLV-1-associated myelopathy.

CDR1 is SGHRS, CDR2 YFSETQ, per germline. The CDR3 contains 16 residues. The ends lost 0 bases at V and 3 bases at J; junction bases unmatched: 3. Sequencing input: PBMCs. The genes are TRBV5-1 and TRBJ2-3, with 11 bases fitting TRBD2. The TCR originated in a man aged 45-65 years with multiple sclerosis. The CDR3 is CASSLGSSGGTDTQYF. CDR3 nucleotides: TGCGCCAGCAGCTTGGGTTCTAGCGGGGGGACAGATACGCAGTATTTT.